The subject of this entry is one T cell receptor beta chain. This record belongs to a study of technical replicates of blood from a handful of donors. This CDR3 has 12 residues. V lost 7 bases, J lost 0 bases, and 9 bases lay in between. CDR1 is SQVTM and CDR2 is ANQGSEA in the germline V gene. TCRdb's table, derived via immunoSEQ multiplex PCR, lists solely in-frame clones and lacks some. The profile shows tens of thousands of clones, around 93% of them singletons. The origin of this receptor is a human donor in good health. The material sequenced was T cells isolated from PBMCs. The chain is built from TRBV29-1 and TRBJ1-2; no definite D call. Written as DNA, the CDR3 is TGCAGCGCCCGACTGCCTAACTATGGCTACACCTTC. It yields the protein CSARLPNYGYTF.